One and the same sample provided the 16 T cell receptor beta chains below, sequenced in a study of regulatory T cells in long-lasting Graves disease (dated by TCRdb to the early 2020s). The method was multiplex PCR. The run used an Illumina HiSeq 4000. iRepertoire HTBI primers and Arm-PCR amplification of CDR3 regions were used to construct TCR beta libraries. The public reads were reanalyzed by TCRdb: fastp trimming at Q25, MiXCR alignment, in-frame beta chains only. Rows with a matching CDR3 protein are joined into one entry that keeps the most common DNA and genes. This sample has fewer than 500,000 distinct CDR3 sequences in its table, and around 15% of those were observed once. The ten most abundant clones make up more than 10% of the sample. Read against the paper, the sample's time point label means: newly diagnosed GD, antithyroid drugs for less than 3 months. For both TCR sequencing and RNA sequencing, RNA was extracted from PBMCs in TRIzol.

The sample was also linked to a second study, of T cells in Graves' hyperthyroidism and ophthalmopathy.

Sequencing was performed on peripheral blood mononuclear cells (PBMCs), taken at new diagnosis, from a patient treated with antithyroid drugs. The receptors here all came from a man in his forties with Graves disease. Donor details come from another sample of the same person, matched by shared clones.

In this sample, this clonotype turned up many times. The genes are TRBV29-1 and TRBJ2-5; the D gene is possibly TRBD2 (5 bases). Between the trimmed V and J ends, which lost 3 bases and 0 bases, there was a span of 8 bases. From germline, CDR1 is SQVTM and CDR2 ANQGSEA. This CDR3 comprises 13 residues. The CDR3 sequence is CSVETGYQETQYF. The CDR3 nucleotides read TGCAGCGTTGAGACGGGATACCAAGAGACCCAGTACTTC.

This clonotype was found many times. The rearrangement links TRBV5-1 to TRBJ2-3; 9 nucleotides line up with TRBD1. CDR3 length equals 15 residues. Germline CDR1 SGHRS, CDR2 YFSETQ. J gave up 4 bases and V 2 bases, and 5 bases lay outside the gene matches. CDR3 residues: CASSFRDRAPDTQYF. The CDR3 nucleotides are TGCGCCAGCAGCTTCCGGGACAGGGCCCCAGATACGCAGTATTTT.

The chain couples TRBV5-8 to TRBJ1-6, with D maybe TRBD1 (6 bases). Trimming shortened V by 5 bases and J by 6 bases, and 15 bases separated the two germline ends. The CDR3 length is 15 residues. CDR1 and CDR2 from the germline V gene are SGHTS and YDEGEE. The CDR3 nucleotides read TGTGCCAGCAGACCGAGGGGGGACCGTAATTCACCCCTCCACTTT. This encodes CASRPRGDRNSPLHF.

This clonotype was counted at least ten times. The chain couples TRBV12-3 or TRBV12-4 to TRBJ1-1, with a tentative D call TRBD1 (5 bases). The V end was cut by 3 bases, the J end by 11 bases, with 13 bases between. The CDR3 runs 12 residues. The CDR3 coding sequence is TGTGCCAGCAGTTTGGACACCCGGGAGGCTTTCTTT. This translates into CASSLDTREAFF.

The rearrangement links TRBV7-8 to TRBJ2-7; D remains ambiguous. The CDR3 sequence is 15 residues long. Per the germline V gene, CDR1 is SGHVS and CDR2 is FQNEAQ. Trimming shortened V by 4 bases and J by 4 bases, and 17 bases separated the two germline ends. The DNA of the CDR3 is TGTGCCAGCAGCTCCTCTTACCCGACCCCTTACGAGCAGTACTTC. Translated: CASSSSYPTPYEQYF.

The sample holds many counts of this clonotype. V gene TRBV28 combines with J gene TRBJ2-7; possible D gene TRBD2, 5 bases. The V and J ends lost 7 bases and 6 bases respectively, with 19 bases between them. The germline gives CDR1 MDHEN, CDR2 SYDVKM. This CDR3 comprises 14 residues. The CDR3 DNA follows: TGTGCCAGCACCTCCGCCCGGGATATGAGCGAGCAGTACTTC. Translating gives CASTSARDMSEQYF.

There are many counts of this clonotype. The chain has TRBV27 and TRBJ2-1; 16 bases fit TRBD2. The germline V gene encodes CDR1 MNHEY and CDR2 SMNVEV (reference sequence). This CDR3 contains 19 residues. V shed 5 bases, J shed 7 bases, and the junction held 14 bases outside the gene matches. CDR3 in amino acids: CASSGAVGTSGRAGNEQFF. The CDR3 nucleotides read TGTGCCAGCAGTGGCGCGGTCGGGACTAGCGGGAGGGCCGGAAATGAGCAGTTCTTC.

This chain connects TRBV7-2 to TRBJ2-7, with 8 bases identical to TRBD2. This CDR3 spans 17 amino acids. V trimming: 9 bases; J trimming: 6 bases; junction bases outside the gene matches: 22. The germline V gene encodes CDR1 SGHTA and CDR2 FQGNSA. This chain's CDR3 is CARDHPAGLGLRVEQYF. Here the CDR3 DNA reads TGTGCCAGGGACCACCCCGCGGGACTAGGCCTGCGGGTCGAGCAGTACTTC.

V and J are TRBV24-1 and TRBJ2-3; tentative D call: TRBD1 (5 bases). The V end lost 3 bases, the J end lost 2 bases, and 11 bases lay between the germline ends. Germline loops: CDR1 KGHDR, CDR2 SFDVKD. The CDR3 extends over 15 amino acids. The CDR3 DNA is TGTGCCACCAGTGATCCCAGACAGCTCACAGATACGCAGTATTTT. As protein: CATSDPRQLTDTQYF.

This clonotype was detected many times. The J gene is TRBJ2-7, the V gene TRBV5-4, with TRBD1 matching 9 bases. The J segment lost 7 bases and the V segment lost 0 bases, leaving 8 bases of the junction unmatched. This CDR3 contains 15 residues. Germline CDR1 and CDR2: SGHNT and YYREEE (reference sequence). The CDR3 nucleotides read TGTGCCAGCAGCTTGGTCCGGGACAGGGCTGGGGAGCAGTACTTC. Protein product: CASSLVRDRAGEQYF. The entire variable domain, with the rest obtained from reference TRBV5-4 and TRBJ2-7, is as follows: ETGVTQSPTHLIKTRGQQVTLRCSSQSGHNTVSWYQQALGQGPQFIFQYYREEENGRGNFPPRFSGLQFPNYSSELNVNALELDDSALYLCASSLVRDRAGEQYFGPGTRLTVT.

The J gene is TRBJ2-1, the V gene TRBV28; D remains ambiguous. Germline assignment: CDR1 MDHEN and CDR2 SYDVKM. The ends were cut back, 4 bases at V and 7 bases at J, with 11 bases in the middle. This CDR3 contains 13 residues. CDR3 DNA: TGTGCCAGCAGTTCTCCGAATATAAATGAGCAGTTCTTC. It specifies CASSSPNINEQFF.

The sample holds many counts of this clonotype. J is TRBJ2-1 and V is TRBV20-1; D gene ambiguous. This CDR3 has 18 amino acids. V shed 6 bases and J shed 0 bases, with 24 bases lying between them. Germline values: CDR1 DFQATT, CDR2 SNEGSKA (reference sequence). This CDR3 reads CSAKTGLAIPSSYNEQFF. CDR3 DNA: TGCAGTGCCAAGACCGGGTTAGCCATCCCCAGCTCCTACAATGAGCAGTTCTTC.

In its sample, this clonotype was seen many times. This chain connects TRBV28 to TRBJ2-2; 9 nucleotides agree with TRBD1. V gave up 6 bases and J gave up 3 bases; unmatched junction bases: 2. CDR3 length: 14 amino acids. Germline loops: CDR1 MDHEN, CDR2 SYDVKM. The CDR3 nucleotides read TGTGCCAGCAGGAGGACAGGGGACACCGGGGAGCTGTTTTTT. It codes for CASRRTGDTGELFF.

Here the CDR3 reads CASSPTPSYEQYF. DNA of the CDR3: TGTGCCAGCAGCCCGACACCCTCCTACGAGCAGTACTTC. The chain couples TRBV6-1 to TRBJ2-7; D gene ambiguous. With 6 bases removed from V and 0 bases from J, the gap between germline ends came to 9 bases. The CDR3 is 13 residues long. Germline V gives CDR1 MNHNS, CDR2 SASEGT.

At least ten counts were recorded for this clonotype. The V call is TRBV7-8, the J call TRBJ2-1; 7 nucleotides line up with TRBD2. Trimming removed 7 bases from V and 10 bases from J; junction bases left unmatched: 7. The length of the CDR3 is 12 residues. Germline CDR1 SGHVS, CDR2 FQNEAQ. CDR3 loop: CASTSTAGEQFF. The CDR3, as DNA: TGTGCCAGCACCTCTACAGCGGGAGAGCAGTTCTTC.

This clonotype was recorded many times. The genes are TRBV5-1 and TRBJ1-1, with TRBD1 matching over 7 bases. The CDR3 totals 14 residues. Germline V CDR1 and CDR2: SGHRS, YFSETQ. The trim removed 4 bases at V and 4 bases at J, leaving 7 bases unmatched. The DNA for the CDR3 is TGCGCCAGCAGCGTCACCCCAGGGGGCACTGAAGCTTTCTTT. It translates to CASSVTPGGTEAFF.